The 11 T cell receptor beta chains reported below all come from one sample, sequenced in a study of T cell changes during pregnancy in multiple sclerosis. This table comes from immunoSEQ multiplex PCR, and its TCRdb copy is limited to in-frame clones, with some not included. In the table there are approximately 44,000 clones, about 89% of which are singletons. Sample: CD4+ T cells from peripheral blood mononuclear cells, taken before pregnancy. These receptors were obtained from a female donor with multiple sclerosis, enrolled in a pregnancy study.

This clone was detected only a few times. The V gene is TRBV4-2, the J gene TRBJ2-7, with 8 bases that match TRBD1. Germline V CDR1 and CDR2: LGHNA, YNFKEQ. The CDR3 covers 16 residues. Trimming at V came to 0 bases and at J to 5 bases, leaving 9 bases not matched to a gene. CDR3 coding DNA: TGTGCCAGCAGCCAAGATCTCGACAGGGGATACCACGAGCAGTACTTC. Translation: CASSQDLDRGYHEQYF.

This chain uses TRBV7-2 with TRBJ2-7; 8 nucleotides agree with TRBD1. The CDR3 contains 14 residues. Trimming removed 8 bases from V and 3 bases from J; junction bases left unmatched: 9. Germline V gene sequence: CDR1 SGHTA, CDR2 FQGNSA. The CDR3 DNA is TGTGCCAGCGGGCGGACAGGGCCCTTCTACGAGCAGTACTTC. Amino acids: CASGRTGPFYEQYF.

V is TRBV6-5 and J is TRBJ1-1; D uncertain. CDR1 and CDR2 from the germline V gene are MNHEY and SVGAGI. The CDR3 covers 13 residues. Deletions cut 1 base from V and 8 bases from J, with 11 bases between. CDR3 nucleotide sequence: TGTGCCAGCAGTTACTTTCCGTCAGGCGAAGCTTTCTTT. This gives the protein CASSYFPSGEAFF.

V gene TRBV9 combines with J gene TRBJ2-7; 10 bases are a match to TRBD1. Looked up from germline, CDR1 is SGDLS and CDR2 is YYNGEE. The CDR3 runs 15 residues. The ends lost 0 bases at V and 6 bases at J; junction bases unmatched: 6. CDR3 in amino acids: CASSVAGQGSFEQYF. CDR3 DNA sequence: TGTGCCAGCAGCGTAGCGGGACAGGGGTCGTTCGAGCAGTACTTC.

V and J are TRBV7-2 and TRBJ2-3, with TRBD2 matching over 8 bases. This CDR3 is 15 amino acids long. Per the germline V gene, CDR1 is SGHTA and CDR2 is FQGNSA. V dropped 4 bases and J dropped 5; count of bases not matched to a gene: 8. DNA for the CDR3: TGTGCCAGCAGCTCAACACAAACTAGCGGAGATACGCAGTATTTT. Translation gives CASSSTQTSGDTQYF.

The genes are TRBV7-2 and TRBJ1-1; D remains ambiguous. The CDR3 totals 15 residues. Per germline, CDR1 SGHTA and CDR2 FQGNSA. Trimming removed 5 bases at V and 0 bases at J, with 13 bases between. The CDR3 bases are TGTGCCAGCAGCCCTCCGGAGCCTATGAACACTGAAGCTTTCTTT. It encodes CASSPPEPMNTEAFF.

This chain uses TRBV6-1 with TRBJ1-6; TRBD1 matches at 8 bases. This CDR3 contains 15 residues. Germline V CDR1 and CDR2: MNHNS, SASEGT. Germline trimming cut 7 bases from V and 1 base from J; bases unmatched to any gene: 3. The CDR3 spells CASTDRGSYNSPLHF. CDR3 bases: TGTGCCAGCACCGACAGGGGTTCCTATAATTCACCCCTCCACTTT.

The chain links TRBV5-4 to TRBJ1-1; TRBD1 is a possible D gene (5 bases). This CDR3 is built from 15 residues. Germline V gene data show CDR1 as SGHNT and CDR2 as YYREEE (reference sequence). Trimming left V 7 bases short and J 0 bases short, with 16 bases between. The CDR3 loop is CASVDLGAMNTEAFF. The CDR3 DNA reads as TGTGCCAGCGTTGATCTAGGGGCCATGAACACTGAAGCTTTCTTT.

This sequence joins TRBV23-1 and TRBJ1-5; 7 bases map to TRBD1. TRBV23-1 qualifies as an ORF whose function is uncertain. The CDR3 is 16 residues long. Trimming took 4 bases from V and 2 from J; bases not matched to a gene: 8. CDR3 sequence: CASSRGRGLGNQPQHF. The CDR3 DNA is TGCGCCAGCAGTCGGGGAAGGGGGCTTGGCAATCAGCCCCAGCATTTT.

This clone was recorded a few times. The J gene is TRBJ2-2, the V gene TRBV18; D gene uncertain. Trimming took 3 bases from V and 7 from J, leaving 9 bases between them. Germline assignment: CDR1 KGHSH and CDR2 LQKENI. This CDR3 region has 13 residues. The CDR3 region has the DNA TGTGCCAGCTCACCCCTCCCGGGCGGGGAGCTGTTTTTT. The encoded protein is CASSPLPGGELFF.

The V call is TRBV18, the J call TRBJ2-3; 7 bases match TRBD1. CDR1 is KGHSH, CDR2 LQKENI, per germline. Unmatched junction bases numbered 5, after V lost 8 bases and J lost 3 bases. This CDR3 region has 13 residues. The chain's CDR3 is CASTDRETDTQYF. The DNA of the CDR3 is TGTGCCAGCACTGACAGGGAAACAGATACGCAGTATTTT. The full variable domain, rest sourced from reference TRBV18 and TRBJ2-3, is NAGVMQNPRHLVRRRGQEARLRCSPMKGHSHVYWYRQLPEEGLKFMVYLQKENIIDESGMPKERFSAEFPKEGPSILRIQQVVRGDSAAYFCASTDRETDTQYFGPGTRLTVL.